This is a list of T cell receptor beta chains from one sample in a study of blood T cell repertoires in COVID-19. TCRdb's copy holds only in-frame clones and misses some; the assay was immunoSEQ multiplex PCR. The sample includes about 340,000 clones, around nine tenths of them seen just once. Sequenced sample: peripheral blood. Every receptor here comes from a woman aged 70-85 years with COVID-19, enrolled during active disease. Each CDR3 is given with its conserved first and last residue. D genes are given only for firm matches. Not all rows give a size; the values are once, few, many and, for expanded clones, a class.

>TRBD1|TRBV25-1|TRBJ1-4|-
TGTGCCAGCAGTGAAGCCTACAGGGGTGAAAAACTGTTTTTT
CASSEAYRGEKLFF
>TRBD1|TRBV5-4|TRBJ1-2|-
TGTGCCAGCAGCCCGGGACAGGGGATCGATGGCTACACCTTC
CASSPGQGIDGYTF
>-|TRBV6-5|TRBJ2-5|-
TGTGCCAGCAGTCGCCCCAGCGTTGGGCAAGAGACCCAGTACTTC
CASSRPSVGQETQYF
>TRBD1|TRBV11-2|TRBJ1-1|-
TGTGCCAGCAGCCCGCGACAGGGGAGGAACACTGAAGCTTTCTTT
CASSPRQGRNTEAFF
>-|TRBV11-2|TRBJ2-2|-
TGTGCCAGCAGCCACCATGACAGCCCCGGGGAGCTGTTTTTT
CASSHHDSPGELFF
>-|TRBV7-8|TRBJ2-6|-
TGTGCCAGCAGCTTTACAGTGGGAGCCGGGGCCAACGTCCTGACTTTC
CASSFTVGAGANVLTF
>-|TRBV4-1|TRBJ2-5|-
TGCGCCAGCAGCCAAGATCCCAATGAGACCCAGTACTTC
CASSQDPNETQYF
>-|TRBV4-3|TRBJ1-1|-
TGCGCCAGCAGCCAAGATCTGGCAGTAGAAGCTTTCTTT
CASSQDLAVEAFF
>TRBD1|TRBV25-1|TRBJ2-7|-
TGTGCCAGCAGCCCCGGACAGGCCCCCTCCTACGAGCAGTACTTC
CASSPGQAPSYEQYF
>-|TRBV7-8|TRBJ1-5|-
TGTGCCAGCAGCTTCACAGGGTTCGGCAATCAGCCCCAGCATTTT
CASSFTGFGNQPQHF
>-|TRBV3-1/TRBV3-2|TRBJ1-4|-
TGTGCCAGCAGCCAAGCTGGGGAGGCAACTAATGAAAAACTGTTTTTT
CASSQAGEATNEKLFF
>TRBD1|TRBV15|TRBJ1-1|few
TGTGCCACCAGCAGAGATCAGGGGACAGGGATCATCACTGAAGCTTTCTTT
CATSRDQGTGIITEAFF
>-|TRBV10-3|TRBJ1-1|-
TGTGCCATCAGTGAGTCCCAGTTTATGAACACTGAAGCTTTCTTT
CAISESQFMNTEAFF
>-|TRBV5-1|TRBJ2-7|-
TGCGCCAGCAGCTTGTCTGCCGGGGTCTACGAGCAGTACTTC
CASSLSAGVYEQYF
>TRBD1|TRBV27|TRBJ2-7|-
TGTGCCAGCAGCTCCGGCAGGGGGTACGAGCAGTACTTC
CASSSGRGYEQYF
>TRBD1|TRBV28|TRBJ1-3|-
TGTGCCAGCAGTTCCCCACCCGGGACAGGGGCGAACACCATATATTTT
CASSSPPGTGANTIYF
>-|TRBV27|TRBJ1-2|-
TGTGCCAGCAGCTTTGCAGGTGTGGGTGTCTATGGCTACACCTTC
CASSFAGVGVYGYTF
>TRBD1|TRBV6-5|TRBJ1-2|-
TGTGCCAGCAGGTCAACCGGGACAGGGTACCGGGGCTACACCTTC
CASRSTGTGYRGYTF
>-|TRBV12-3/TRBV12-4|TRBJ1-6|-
TGTGCCAGCAGCCTACCTAATTCACCCCTCCACTTT
CASSLPNSPLHF
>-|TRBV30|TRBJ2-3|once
TGTGCCTGGAGTGTGGGGCAGGGTTCCACAGATACGCAGTATTTT
CAWSVGQGSTDTQYF
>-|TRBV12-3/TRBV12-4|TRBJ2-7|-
TGTGCCAGCAGTCCCGCCTACGAGCAGTACTTC
CASSPAYEQYF
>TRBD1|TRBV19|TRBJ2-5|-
TGTGCCAGTAGACCATTGACAGGGGGCGGATCGGAGACCCAGTACTTC
CASRPLTGGGSETQYF
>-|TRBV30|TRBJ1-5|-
TGTGCCTGGGACCCGGGACACCGGAGAGGACAGCCCCAGCATTTT
CAWDPGHRRGQPQHF
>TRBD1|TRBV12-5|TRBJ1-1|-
TGTGCTAGTATTAACAGGGGCGTGGATGACACTGAAGCTTTCTTT
CASINRGVDDTEAFF
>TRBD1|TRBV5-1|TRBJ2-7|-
TGCGCCAGCAGCTTCCGGCCGCCGGGACAGGAGGGGCTCGAGCAGTACTTC
CASSFRPPGQEGLEQYF
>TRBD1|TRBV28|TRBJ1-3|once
TGTGCCAGCAGGGCAGGGGGATCCAGAAACACCATATATTTT
CASRAGGSRNTIYF
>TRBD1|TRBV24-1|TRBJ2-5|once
TGTGCCACCAGTGTTACAGGGGGAGAGACCCAGTACTTC
CATSVTGGETQYF
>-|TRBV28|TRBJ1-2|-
TGTGCCAGCCGATCCCCAGGGGAATATGGCTACACCTTC
CASRSPGEYGYTF
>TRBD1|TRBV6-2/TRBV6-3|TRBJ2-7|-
TGTGCCAGCAGTTATTCCCTAGAGACAGGGGGTCTCTACGAGCAGTACTTC
CASSYSLETGGLYEQYF
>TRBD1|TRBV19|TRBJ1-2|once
TGTGCCAGTAGTATAGGACAGGGCTATGGCTACACCTTC
CASSIGQGYGYTF
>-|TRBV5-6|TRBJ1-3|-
TGTGCCAGCAGCTTGGGGCCAGGCTCTGGAAACACCATATATTTT
CASSLGPGSGNTIYF
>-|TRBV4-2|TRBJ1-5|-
TGTGCCAGCAGCCCTCAGTGGGGGGGAGGCAATCAGCCCCAGCATTTT
CASSPQWGGGNQPQHF
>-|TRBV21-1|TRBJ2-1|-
TGTGCCAGCAGCAAGGTTCGACCGCGGGGTGAGCAGTTCTTC
CASSKVRPRGEQFF
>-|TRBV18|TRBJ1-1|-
TGTGCCAGCTCGCAAACGGGGGTAGAAGCTTTCTTT
CASSQTGVEAFF
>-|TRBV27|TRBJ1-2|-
TGTGCCAGCAGTTCCCTCTCGGACAACGAAGGCTACACCTTC
CASSSLSDNEGYTF
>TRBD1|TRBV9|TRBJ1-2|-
TGTGCCAGCAGCGACGACAGGGGGTACGGCTACACCTTC
CASSDDRGYGYTF
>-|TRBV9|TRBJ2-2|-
TGTGCCAGCAGCGTCGTAGGCGCGGCCGGGGAGCTGTTTTTT
CASSVVGAAGELFF
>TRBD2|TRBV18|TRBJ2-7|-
TGTGCCAGCTCACCACCTAGGCTAGCGGGGGGGCCTTACGAGCAGTACTTC
CASSPPRLAGGPYEQYF
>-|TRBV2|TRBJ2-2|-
TGTGCCAGCAGTGTGAAGGGGTTCGGTAGCACCGGGGAGCTGTTTTTT
CASSVKGFGSTGELFF
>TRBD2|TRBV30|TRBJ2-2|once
TGTGCCTGGAGAAGCCCGGGACTAGTAAGACCCGGGGAGCTGTTTTTT
CAWRSPGLVRPGELFF
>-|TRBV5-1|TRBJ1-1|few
TGCGCCAGCAGCTTCGCAGGGTGGAACACTGAAGCTTTCTTT
CASSFAGWNTEAFF
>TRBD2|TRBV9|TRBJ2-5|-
TGTGCCAGCAGCCCTAGCGGGGGGCCTCAAGAGACCCAGTACTTC
CASSPSGGPQETQYF
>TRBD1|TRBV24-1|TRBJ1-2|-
TGTGCCACCAGTGAGCCCGGACAGGGAAAAAGCTACACCTTC
CATSEPGQGKSYTF
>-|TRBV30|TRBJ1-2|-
TGTGCCTGGAGGGGGGGAAGATATGGCTACACCTTC
CAWRGGRYGYTF
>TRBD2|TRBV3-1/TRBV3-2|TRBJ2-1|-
TGTGCCAGCAGCCAATCCCGACTAGCGGGGAGAGACAATGAGCAGTTCTTC
CASSQSRLAGRDNEQFF
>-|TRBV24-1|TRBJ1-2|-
TGTGCCACCAGTGAAGAGACAGGCTATGGCTACACCTTC
CATSEETGYGYTF
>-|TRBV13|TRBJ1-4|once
TGTGCCAGCAGCGACTCCGGAGGAGCTAATGAAAAACTGTTTTTT
CASSDSGGANEKLFF
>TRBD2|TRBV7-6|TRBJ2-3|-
TGTGCCAGCAGCCTTGGACTAGCGGGGTCCACAGATACGCAGTATTTT
CASSLGLAGSTDTQYF
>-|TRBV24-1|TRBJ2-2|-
TGTGCCACCGCGGGTCCTACCGGGGAGCTGTTTTTT
CATAGPTGELFF
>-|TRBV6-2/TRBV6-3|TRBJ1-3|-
TGTGCCAGCAGTCCCTCTACTGACTCTGGAAACACCATATATTTT
CASSPSTDSGNTIYF
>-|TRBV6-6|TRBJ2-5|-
TGTGCCAGCAGTTACGACGGGTACCAAGAGACCCAGTACTTC
CASSYDGYQETQYF
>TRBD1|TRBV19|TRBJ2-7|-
TGTGCCAGTAGTAACCTCCGGGACAGGTTCTACGAGCAGTACTTC
CASSNLRDRFYEQYF
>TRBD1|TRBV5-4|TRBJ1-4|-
TGTGCCAGCAGCCTTAACAGGGGGCCTGATGAAAAACTGTTTTTT
CASSLNRGPDEKLFF
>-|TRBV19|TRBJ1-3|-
TGTGCCAGTAGTATAGATATCCTTTCCTCTGGAAACACCATATATTTT
CASSIDILSSGNTIYF